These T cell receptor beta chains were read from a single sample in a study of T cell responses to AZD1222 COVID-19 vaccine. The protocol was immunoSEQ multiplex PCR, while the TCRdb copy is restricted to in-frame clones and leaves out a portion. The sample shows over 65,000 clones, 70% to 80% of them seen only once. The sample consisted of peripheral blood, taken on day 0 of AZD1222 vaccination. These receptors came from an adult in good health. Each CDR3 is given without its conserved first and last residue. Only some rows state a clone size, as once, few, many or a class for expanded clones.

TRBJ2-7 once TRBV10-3 AISDSKLDEQY
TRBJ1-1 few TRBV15 ATSRDRVEAF
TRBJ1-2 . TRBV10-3 AISDLGRNYGYT
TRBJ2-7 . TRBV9 ASSPNPSGGYEQY
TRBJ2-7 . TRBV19 ASSFSGQGDPYEQY
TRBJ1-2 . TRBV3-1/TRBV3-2 ASSQVNDFYGYT
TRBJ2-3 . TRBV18 ASSTRLAGGSSTDTQY
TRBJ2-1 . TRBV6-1 ASSDGRDRRNEQF
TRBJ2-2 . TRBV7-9 ASSLLPSANTGELF
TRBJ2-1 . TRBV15 ATSRDGATVEQF
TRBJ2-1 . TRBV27 ARQGTSYNEQF
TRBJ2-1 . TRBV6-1 ASTGGRAGNEQF
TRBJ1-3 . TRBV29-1 SVSGTGDTIY
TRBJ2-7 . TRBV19 ASSLNRAGHEQY
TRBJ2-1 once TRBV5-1 ASSLAESLSSYNEQF
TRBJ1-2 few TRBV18 ASSPEGTNYGYT
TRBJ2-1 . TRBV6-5 ASSYRGSGSNEQF
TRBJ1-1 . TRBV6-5 ASSYGKNTEAF
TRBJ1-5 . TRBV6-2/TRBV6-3 ASSYEGRANQPQH
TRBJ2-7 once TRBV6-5 ASSIQSAGAYEQY
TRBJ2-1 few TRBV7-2 ASKPFSYNEQF
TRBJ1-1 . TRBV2 TSSGQNTEAF
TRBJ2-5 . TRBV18 ASSPPSGARETQY
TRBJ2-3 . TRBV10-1 ASSLGQSTDTQY
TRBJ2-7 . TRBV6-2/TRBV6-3 ASSLSGTKISYEQY
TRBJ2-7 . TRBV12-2 ASRLALRRRSYEQY
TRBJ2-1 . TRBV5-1 ASSSGLAANEQF
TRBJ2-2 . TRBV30 AWRSSTSGRLRELF
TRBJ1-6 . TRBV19 ASSIRGHLRRSPLH